This TCR beta chain was identified in a study of cytomegalovirus exposure and HLA in healthy donors listed by TCRdb under 2017. Context from the whole study: An earlier analysis of roughly 500 of the donors reported approximately 300 Gb of sequence data and roughly 110 million unique TCR beta sequences from approximately 180 million T cells. Typing coverage varied by locus: roughly 620-640 donors for A, B, C, DRB1 and DQB1; roughly 520 for DQA1; about 600 for DPA1; around 490 for DPB1. An earlier analysis of approximately 630 of the donors applied high-throughput TCR beta sequencing to assess whether each TCR beta V gene segment acted as functional or pseudogenic. To predict cytomegalovirus infection status, the study combined high-throughput TCR immunosequencing, statistical association of individual TCRs with disease status, and machine learning. A later analysis re-analyzed previously published TCR beta repertoires from approximately 670 donors and added high-resolution HLA genotyping to study TCR occurrence patterns. The study was designed to test whether signatures of past pathogen exposure could be identified by cataloging public T cell receptors. Rather than using new phenotypic data, the later analysis identified candidate immune exposures from TCR beta sequences and from how often those sequences occurred across donors. All discovery cohort repertoires had been generated on a single sequencing platform. Both class I and class II loci were covered by HLA typing, at four-digit resolution. Across around 400 genotyped donors of the cohort, an average of about 240,000 unique TCR beta nucleotide sequences per donor were sequenced, and roughly 20% of those sequences were non-productive. In addition to the first cohort of around 670 subjects, a separate validation cohort of approximately 120 different subjects was used. Donor age, sex, ethnicity and CMV serostatus were compiled alongside the repertoire data. An early release that covered 500 to 800 HLA-typed donors contained about 300 gigabases of sequencing data and about 84 million unique TCR sequences. In a later genetic analysis, genome-wide SNP genotypes for about 55% of the roughly 670 donors were used, and that subset was treated as a discovery cohort. Four to six DR-DQ haplotypes were handled as single units for association and clustering, since linkage in the cohort was strong. Among the 398 genotyped donors, more than 70% belonged to the genetic ancestry cluster associated with self-reported Caucasian donors. The study profiled the T cell repertoires of hundreds of subjects by immunosequencing and related them to cytomegalovirus serostatus.

V drops 3 bases and J drops 6 bases, leaving 15 bases in between. Taken from cysteine to phenylalanine, the CDR3 has 16 residues. Kept here is only the CDR3 DNA, which spans 48 bases and is read in frame from base 1. Via the germline V gene, CDR1 is WSHSY and CDR2 SAAADI. Details on this clone: The target of this receptor is not known. Qualities for individual bases were not recorded, and no much larger clone is one base off.

The cohort consisted of 600 to 750 healthy bone marrow donors. Cohort members were all nominally healthy when sampled, although unrecorded immune exposures were likely present. The donor tested CMV seropositive and was one of the 289 seropositive cohort members. Each donor provided a peripheral blood sample, and peripheral blood mononuclear cells were used for TCR beta sequencing. Genomic DNA extraction from the blood cell samples was performed with the Qiagen DNeasy Blood Extraction Kit. What the authors observed across the whole study: Compared with the approximately 710-donor mean, donors in an Asian-associated ancestry cluster had fewer N-insertions in productive TCRs, according to a later genetic analysis. HLA typing was unavailable for some donors at each locus, so association tests used only the typed subset. According to a later analysis, TCR association rates differed among HLA loci, with DRB1 alleles showing the most associated TCRs and HLA-C alleles showing the fewest. In this cohort, only TCR beta chains were sequenced, and detectable features were limited by the absence of alpha or paired-chain data. A further reported finding was that TCR beta sequences accurately predicted the HLA-A and HLA-B alleles for most subjects in the first cohort. Sequencing depth was assumed to be roughly uniform across donors in the presence/absence analyses, though that assumption may not hold. In a later analysis, several top co-occurrence clusters were reported to appear linked to parvovirus B19, influenza, CMV and Epstein-Barr virus. A few of the identified cytomegalovirus-associated TCR beta chains were confirmed in vitro to be specific for cytomegalovirus antigens. Most CMV-associated TCR beta chains appeared to be HLA-restricted in a later analysis, and the HLA associations seemed to be driven largely by CMV exposure. In a later analysis, HLA-associated TCR beta chains showed more clonal expansion and lower generation probabilities than non-associated chains that were equally common. The study gave a list of 150 to 200 TCR beta chains associated with cytomegalovirus. Assigning TCR associations to individual alleles was difficult when HLA alleles, especially DR and DQ, strongly co-occurred. An association between a missense DCLRE1C variant and V-gene and J-gene trimming of TCR beta chains was found in a later genetic analysis and replicated in an independent cohort. CMV serostatus was the only immune exposure information available for the cohort. Most TCR sequences were seen in very few donors, while some public TCRs were found in many individuals. A later analysis associated approximately 17,000 TCR beta sequences with specific HLA alleles at a false discovery rate of 0.05. Linkage disequilibrium might explain the correlated functional status among segregating V segments, but an unknown experimental factor could not be excluded. Because the 87-base-pair reads could not distinguish some IMGT-functional V segments, including TRBV6-2 and TRBV6-3, those segments were excluded. Broadly in line with IMGT annotations, most TCR beta V segments showed up in productive rearrangements about 90% or about 30% of the time in an earlier analysis of around 550 of the donors. Cytomegalovirus status was reported to be diagnosed by the classifier with high specificity and sensitivity in both the original and validation cohorts. The authors suggested that the approach could potentially be generalized to other disease states and immunological phenotypes. Because counts were too low, roughly 16 rarely observed V segments, including chromosome 9 orphons, were left out of the earlier analysis of 587 of the donors. A cluster of highly shared sequence variants was judged likely to be a technical artifact of the sequencing pipeline.

Library preparation used the immunoSEQ multiplex PCR assay. For the multiplex PCR, a mixture combining 60 forward primers for TCR Vbeta segments and 13 reverse primers for TCR Jbeta segments was used. The CDR3 region of rearranged TCR beta genes was amplified from genomic DNA with a multiplex PCR assay. The amplified TCR beta libraries were sequenced on the Illumina HiSeq System as 87-base-pair reads. As for the authors' bioinformatics: Across the 666 repertoires, a later analysis counted approximately 83 million unique TCR beta chains, 9 million to 14 million of which were shared by at least two donors. A nearest-neighbor algorithm error-corrected the raw reads and collapsed the reads into unique sequences, merging closely related sequences to remove PCR and sequencing errors. CDR3 sequences were aligned to IMGT reference sequences to assign V, D and J gene segments. Each retained sequence needed at least a six-nucleotide match to both a V gene segment and a J gene segment. Rearrangements were classified as productive when the CDR3 lacked stop codons and remained in frame with V and J, and all other rearrangements were classified as non-productive. CDR3 was defined by IMGT convention, running from the second conserved V-encoded cysteine to the conserved J-encoded phenylalanine. The earlier analysis of about 530 of the donors excluded any sequence lacking an unambiguous match to a single V gene segment. In an earlier analysis of 450 to 700 of the donors, V segments were called functional above 56.7% productive rearrangements and were called segregating when the between-donor standard deviation exceeded 5%. A statistical classification framework was built for diagnosing cytomegalovirus status from the catalog of TCR beta chain sequences. V and J gene assignment, in a later analysis, came from comparing TCR nucleotide sequences with IMGT/GENE-DB human TR gene sequences. A later analysis assigned CDR3 sequences and most-parsimonious VDJ recombination scenarios with the TCRdist pipeline. In a later analysis, each TCR beta chain was defined by its CDR3 amino acid sequence together with its V-gene family, and reads without a unique V-gene family were excluded. As a way to deal with suspected cross-contamination and a sequencing artifact, a later analysis dropped hundreds of nucleotide sequences that were highly shared and had low generation probability. For each public chain, a later analysis derived a clonal expansion index from normalized ranks of inferred template counts within each repertoire. A later analysis computed generation probabilities with a VDJ recombination model fitted to out-of-frame rearrangements, and checked the results against IGoR. In a later analysis, hypergeometric tests were used to score TCR-TCR, TCR-HLA and TCR-CMV co-occurrence, with a repertoire-size bias correction applied to TCR pairs. In a later analysis, false discovery rates were estimated by permuting HLA or CMV assignments 20 times. In a later analysis, co-occurring TCRs were grouped using DBSCAN, with TCRdist sequence similarity added in when clustering inside HLA-allele-positive subsets. Co-occurrence clustering excluded repertoires with fewer than 30,000 or more than 120,000 public chains, plus five with anomalous nucleotide sharing. TCRdb's version of the immuneACCESS table is confined to in-frame rearrangements and falls short of the full clone set. An unresolved V gene accounts for under half of the shortfall where checked; the remainder is of unknown origin. That table furnishes V, J and clone size, whereas the DNA furnished D and trimming. Within this sample are 100,000 to 150,000 clones, with 65% to 75% of them counted one time only. The ten largest clones add up to approximately 5.4% of the sample.

The V and J genes are TRBV10-2 and TRBJ2-6, and possibly TRBD1, on 6 matching bases. Sequenced sample: PBMCs. The receptor's source is a woman in her forties or fifties in good health and CMV-seropositive. This receptor has the CDR3 CASSDVQGIKANVLTF. In nucleotide form, the sequence is TGCGCCAGCAGTGACGTCCAGGGGATAAAGGCCAACGTCCTGACTTTC.